One and the same sample provided the 32 T cell receptor beta chains below, sequenced in a study of cytomegalovirus exposure and HLA in healthy donors. PCR was performed using 60 Vbeta and 13 Jbeta primers. The assay was immunoSEQ multiplex PCR, and TCRdb's table has in-frame clones only and misses some. The sample comprises fewer than 110,000 clones, approximately 76% of which are singletons, and around 4.1% rests with the top ten. Sequenced sample: PBMCs. Every receptor here comes from a man in his forties in good health and CMV-seronegative.

The V gene is TRBV15, the J gene TRBJ2-3; 15 bases match TRBD2. With V trimmed by 7 bases and J by 6 bases, 11 bases remained unmatched. Germline CDR1 reads LNHNV; CDR2 reads YYDKDF (reference sequence). The CDR3 is 17 residues long. Here the CDR3 DNA reads TGTGCCACCACTAAAGGGGGGACTAGCGGGGGGCCTGATACGCAGTATTTT. Its protein product is CATTKGGTSGGPDTQYF.

The chain carries TRBV5-1 and TRBJ2-1; 9 nucleotides agree with TRBD1. The CDR3 loop spans 15 amino acids. Per germline, CDR1 SGHRS and CDR2 YFSETQ. Losses at the gene ends were 5 bases for V and 8 bases for J; bases not matched to a gene: 11. The chain's CDR3 is CASRPGTGIADEQFF. CDR3 coding DNA: TGCGCCAGCAGACCCGGGACAGGGATAGCGGATGAGCAGTTCTTC.

This clone was seen more than once but under ten times. The CDR3 here is CASSESTLAGAQETQYF. The CDR3 DNA reads TGCGCCAGCAGTGAGTCGACTCTAGCGGGGGCCCAAGAGACCCAGTACTTC. The chain has TRBV10-1 and TRBJ2-5; 10 bases map to TRBD2. The junction had 5 bases not matched to a gene; V was cut back by 0 bases and J by 1 base. This CDR3 contains 17 residues. Germline V gene sequence: CDR1 WNHNN, CDR2 SYGVQD (reference sequence).

The chain joins TRBV5-1 to TRBJ1-4; D ambiguous. This CDR3 has 12 residues. V was shortened by 1 base and J by 8 bases, with 6 bases between the two germline ends. The V gene's germline CDR1 is SGHRS and CDR2 YFSETQ. The chain's CDR3 is CASSLSGEKLFF. As DNA, the CDR3 is TGCGCCAGCAGCTTGAGTGGCGAAAAACTGTTTTTT.

This clone appeared a few times. The chain has TRBV6-5 and TRBJ1-2; 9 bases are a match to TRBD1. V was pared by 0 bases and J by 7 bases, with 6 bases of the junction left unmatched. The germline V gene encodes CDR1 MNHEY and CDR2 SVGAGI. The CDR3 is 15 residues long. This CDR3 reads CASSYSITGGFGYTF. CDR3 sequence (DNA): TGTGCCAGCAGTTACTCGATTACAGGGGGCTTTGGCTACACCTTC.

This clone was recorded a few times. The chain carries TRBV4-3 and TRBJ2-5, with a possible D match to TRBD1 (6 bases). Deletions cut 0 bases from V and 5 bases from J, with 10 bases between. The CDR3 sequence is 14 residues long. Germline CDR1 reads LGHNA; CDR2 reads YSLEER. CDR3 loop: CASSQDTGLETQYF. The CDR3 DNA follows: TGCGCCAGCAGCCAAGATACAGGGTTGGAGACCCAGTACTTC.

The chain has TRBV2 and TRBJ1-2; a weak D match, TRBD1 (6 bases). The ends were cut back, 8 bases at V and 4 bases at J, with 20 bases in the middle. The germline V gene has CDR1 SNHLY and CDR2 FYNNEI. CDR3 size: 15 residues. As DNA, the CDR3 is TGTGCCAGCGGCCTTAGCTCAACAGGGCGCTATGGCTACACCTTC. Protein sequence: CASGLSSTGRYGYTF.

The chain couples TRBV4-2 to TRBJ2-3, with 8 positions matching TRBD2. Looked up from germline, CDR1 is LGHNA and CDR2 is YNFKEQ. The V gene end was trimmed by 1 base and the J gene end by 4 bases; junction bases not matched to a gene: 7. The CDR3 is 16 residues long. For the CDR3, the DNA is TGTGCCAGCAGCCAAGTGGGGACTAGGGGGGCAGATACGCAGTATTTT. Translating it yields CASSQVGTRGADTQYF.

J is TRBJ1-1 and V is TRBV13; TRBD1 matches at 7 bases. The CDR3 is 12 amino acids. Trimming removed 5 bases from V and 8 bases from J; junction bases left unmatched: 5. Per germline, CDR1 PRHDT and CDR2 FYEKMQ (reference sequence). The CDR3 DNA reads as TGTGCCAGCAGCGTAAGGACAGGCGAAGCTTTCTTT. The encoded protein is CASSVRTGEAFF.

V and J are TRBV30 and TRBJ2-4, with TRBD1 as a possible D gene (6 bases). The CDR3 runs to 13 residues. Trimming shortened V by 3 bases and J by 8 bases, and 14 bases separated the two germline ends. From germline, CDR1 is GTSNPN and CDR2 SVGIG (reference sequence). The CDR3 sequence is CAWSRTGLDIQYF. The CDR3 nucleotides are TGTGCCTGGAGCCGAACAGGGCTGGACATTCAGTACTTC. Supplemented by reference TRBV30 and TRBJ2-4, the full variable domain reads SQTIHQWPATLVQPVGSPLSLECTVEGTSNPNLYWYRQAAGRGLQLLFYSVGIGQISSEVPQNLSASRPQDRQFILSSKKLLLSDSGFYLCAWSRTGLDIQYFGAGTRLSVL.

This clone was recorded a few times. The chain employs TRBV5-5 and TRBJ2-3, with D perhaps matching TRBD2 (6 bases). V was pared by 3 bases and J by 2 bases, with 13 bases between. The CDR3 length is 15 residues. Germline assignment: CDR1 SGHKS and CDR2 YYEKEE (reference sequence). CDR3 residues: CASSSGLTITDTQYF. CDR3 sequence (DNA): TGTGCCAGCAGCTCGGGACTTACGATCACAGATACGCAGTATTTT.

This clone occurred once. The chain couples TRBV11-2 to TRBJ1-1; 7 bases line up with TRBD1. The CDR3 runs to 15 residues. CDR1 SGHAT and CDR2 FQNNGV come from the germline V gene. V lost 4 bases, J lost 4 bases, and 9 bases stayed unmatched. The CDR3 loop reads CASSSGTTGITEAFF. For the CDR3, the DNA is TGTGCCAGCAGCTCAGGAACGACAGGGATCACTGAAGCTTTCTTT. Drawing the rest from reference TRBV11-2 and TRBJ1-1, the complete variable domain is EAGVAQSPRYKIIEKRQSVAFWCNPISGHATLYWYQQILGQGPKLLIQFQNNGVVDDSQLPKDRFSAERLKGVDSTLKIQPAKLEDSAVYLCASSSGTTGITEAFFGQGTRLTVV.

The rearrangement links TRBV27 to TRBJ2-7; D perhaps matches TRBD1 (7 bases). The germline V gene has CDR1 MNHEY and CDR2 SMNVEV (reference sequence). The CDR3 is 14 residues long. V was pared by 2 bases and J by 3 bases, with 11 bases between. In DNA form, the CDR3 reads TGTGCCAGCAGTTTAAACAGGGGAGGCTACGAGCAGTACTTC. This translates into CASSLNRGGYEQYF.

J is TRBJ1-1 and V is TRBV6-5; D not resolved. The CDR3 loop spans 13 amino acids. Germline V gene data show CDR1 as MNHEY and CDR2 as SVGAGI. Trimming took 5 bases from V and 2 from J, leaving 9 bases between them. The CDR3 is CASSTVFNTEAFF. The CDR3 DNA follows: TGTGCCAGCAGTACAGTGTTTAACACTGAAGCTTTCTTT.

The CDR3 sequence is CASSLKGGREHNEQFF. The DNA of the CDR3 is TGTGCCAGCAGCCTCAAGGGGGGGCGGGAGCACAATGAGCAGTTCTTC. The chain uses TRBV4-2 and TRBJ2-1; D is perhaps TRBD2 (7 bases). V was shortened by 4 bases and J by 5 bases, with 18 bases between the two germline ends. This CDR3 has 16 residues. The germline V gene encodes CDR1 LGHNA and CDR2 YNFKEQ.

This sequence joins TRBV5-4 and TRBJ2-5; 10 nucleotides agree with TRBD2. With 0 bases clipped from V and 4 bases from J, the junction kept 9 bases outside the gene matches. This CDR3 has 17 amino acids. Per the germline V gene, CDR1 is SGHNT and CDR2 is YYREEE (reference sequence). The CDR3 reads CASSLGGLARGRETQYF. The CDR3 DNA reads as TGTGCCAGCAGCTTGGGGGGACTAGCGAGGGGCCGAGAGACCCAGTACTTC.

The V call is TRBV19, the J call TRBJ1-4; 7 bases are a match to TRBD1. The CDR3 covers 15 residues. Germline values: CDR1 LNHDA, CDR2 SQIVND (reference sequence). V lost 5 bases, J lost 2 bases, and 5 bases stayed unmatched. CDR3 residues: CASSDTTGTNEKLFF. The CDR3 bases are TGTGCCAGTAGTGACACGACAGGGACTAATGAAAAACTGTTTTTT.

The chain is built from TRBV29-1 and TRBJ2-7; tentative D call: TRBD1 (5 bases). Trimming removed 6 bases from V and 1 base from J, with 7 bases in between. From germline, CDR1 is SQVTM and CDR2 ANQGSEA. The CDR3 is 11 amino acids. The CDR3 protein is CSVGESYEQYF. The CDR3 nucleotides are TGCAGCGTAGGGGAATCCTACGAGCAGTACTTC.

This clone showed up just a few times. V gene TRBV19 combines with J gene TRBJ2-7; weak D call: TRBD1 (5 bases). Per the germline V gene, CDR1 is LNHDA and CDR2 is SQIVND (reference sequence). V lost 6 bases, J lost 5 bases, and 23 bases lay in between. The CDR3 has 16 residues. The CDR3 is CASSQRGAQRSDEQYF. CDR3 DNA sequence: TGTGCCAGTAGCCAAAGGGGCGCCCAACGAAGCGACGAGCAGTACTTC.

This sequence joins TRBV6-5 and TRBJ2-1; no definite D call. V lost 6 bases and J lost 6, with 9 bases in between. The CDR3 is 12 residues long. CDR1 is MNHEY, CDR2 SVGAGI, per germline. The CDR3 region has the DNA TGTGCCAGCAGGGAGACGGGCAATGAGCAGTTCTTC. It codes for CASRETGNEQFF.

This clone was observed a few times. The rearrangement joins TRBV6-6 to TRBJ1-1; tentatively, D is TRBD1 (6 bases). V was cut by 11 bases and J by 5 bases, with 15 bases left in between. Germline assignment: CDR1 MNHNY and CDR2 SVGAGI (reference sequence). This CDR3 comprises 12 residues. This CDR3 reads CAEPGHRTEAFF. CDR3 bases: TGTGCCGAACCGGGACATAGAACTGAAGCTTTCTTT.

V usage is TRBV7-2 and J usage is TRBJ1-2; TRBD1 matches at 8 bases. V lost 7 bases, J lost 3 bases, and 16 bases stayed unmatched. The CDR3 sequence is 17 residues long. Germline V gene lookup returns CDR1 SGHTA and CDR2 FQGNSA. The CDR3 loop is CASTSGQGRGSDYGYTF. DNA of the CDR3: TGTGCCAGCACCTCAGGACAGGGAAGAGGTAGTGACTATGGCTACACCTTC.

Only one count was recorded for this clone. The same CDR3 is also encoded by other DNA sequences in this sample. The rearrangement uses TRBV6-5 and TRBJ1-2, with 8 bases matching TRBD1. Germline CDR1 MNHEY, CDR2 SVGAGI. The CDR3 runs to 13 residues. Trimming took 6 bases from V and 7 from J; bases not matched to a gene: 7. In DNA form, the CDR3 reads TGTGCCAGCAGGGAAACAGGGGGTCCTGGCTACACCTTC. Protein: CASRETGGPGYTF.

The chain links TRBV4-2 to TRBJ2-1, with 16 bases aligning to TRBD2. V shed 2 bases, J shed 2 bases, and the junction held 6 bases outside the gene matches. The CDR3 length is 19 residues. Germline CDR1 and CDR2: LGHNA and YNFKEQ. CDR3 protein: CASSQMGLAGGRAYNEQFF. The CDR3 DNA sequence: TGTGCCAGCAGCCAAATGGGACTAGCGGGGGGGCGTGCCTACAATGAGCAGTTCTTC.

This clone was observed a few times. The V and J genes are TRBV28 and TRBJ2-3; TRBD2 agrees at 9 bases. The CDR3 length is 13 residues. CDR1 and CDR2 (germline): MDHEN, SYDVKM. Germline trimming cut 8 bases from V and 5 bases from J; bases unmatched to any gene: 5. CDR3 in amino acids: CASGGGAIDTQYF. The CDR3 DNA follows: TGTGCCAGCGGCGGGGGGGCCATAGATACGCAGTATTTT.

The V call is TRBV6-7, the J call TRBJ1-5; TRBD1 aligns across 8 bases. TRBV6-7 counts as an open reading frame of uncertain function. This CDR3 has 17 residues. Germline trimming cut 2 bases from V and 8 bases from J; bases unmatched to any gene: 14. CDR3 loop: CASSYRGQVGAGEPQHF. The CDR3 DNA sequence: TGTGCCAGCAGTTACCGGGGACAGGTGGGCGCAGGCGAGCCCCAGCATTTT.

V usage is TRBV14 and J usage is TRBJ2-1; 11 bases align to TRBD2. The V gene end was trimmed by 4 bases and the J gene end by 8 bases; junction bases not matched to a gene: 7. The V gene's germline CDR1 is SGHDN and CDR2 FVKESK. CDR3 size: 15 residues. For the CDR3, the DNA is TGTGCCAGCAGCCGTCTAGCGGGGGGCCTCGATGAGCAGTTCTTC. This gives the protein CASSRLAGGLDEQFF.

The chain recombines TRBV10-3 with TRBJ2-1; possibly TRBD1 for D (6 bases). This CDR3 has 11 amino acids. V lost 6 bases and J 7 bases, leaving 7 bases between the germline ends. CDR1 is ENHRY and CDR2 is SYGVKD in the germline V gene. The CDR3 DNA is TGTGCCATCAGGGACAGTAATGAGCAGTTCTTC. This gives the protein CAIRDSNEQFF.

This chain joins TRBV7-9 and TRBJ2-2, with a possible D match to TRBD2 (5 bases). V was trimmed by 6 bases and J by 7 bases, leaving 12 bases between them. Germline CDR1 is SEHNR and CDR2 is FQNEAQ (reference sequence). The CDR3 spans 13 residues. The CDR3 sequence is CASRSTGIGELFF. CDR3 sequence (DNA): TGTGCCAGCAGGTCAACGGGGATCGGGGAGCTGTTTTTT.

The CDR3 sequence is CASSMGSGGADTQYF. For the CDR3, the DNA is TGTGCCAGTAGTATGGGGTCGGGGGGGGCAGATACGCAGTATTTT. This sequence joins TRBV19 and TRBJ2-3; 8 positions agree with TRBD2. This CDR3 has 15 amino acids. J lost 4 bases, V lost 3 bases, and 6 bases had no gene match. Germline CDR1 and CDR2: LNHDA and SQIVND (reference sequence).

The chain uses TRBV7-9 and TRBJ1-3; D gene ambiguous. The ends were cut back, 5 bases at V and 0 bases at J, with 11 bases in the middle. The length of the CDR3 is 15 residues. CDR1 SEHNR and CDR2 FQNEAQ come from the germline V gene (reference sequence). The DNA of the CDR3 is TGTGCCAGCAGCCCTAGGCCAAGCTCTGGAAACACCATATATTTT. It codes for CASSPRPSSGNTIYF.

The chain recombines TRBV7-3 with TRBJ2-1; 7 nucleotides line up with TRBD2. The V segment lost 5 bases and the J segment 6 bases; nucleotides outside the gene matches: 7. CDR3 size: 14 residues. CDR1 SGHTA and CDR2 FQGTGA come from the germline V gene. In nucleotides, the CDR3 is TGTGCCAGCAGCGCAATGGCTAGCGGCAATGAGCAGTTCTTC. As protein: CASSAMASGNEQFF.